This TCR beta chain comes out of a study of chronic HIV infection and antiretroviral therapy (dated by TCRdb to the mid-2010s). Unmatched junction bases come to 6, with V trimmed by 7 bases and J by 2 bases. For CDR1 and CDR2, the germline V gene lists MDHEN and SYDVKM. There are 14 amino acids in the CDR3, from cysteine to phenylalanine inclusive. Kept here is only the CDR3 DNA, which spans 42 bases and is read in frame from base 1. This clonotype was picked up a small number of times. What this receptor recognizes is not known. Within one base of it there is no much larger clone, and no base qualities were kept. Library creation used 5' RACE. The run used an Illumina MiSeq. Using fastp at Q25 and MiXCR, TCRdb reprocessed the public reads and kept productive beta chains. When rows share a CDR3 protein, they turn into one entry using the most common DNA and genes. The sample records about 38,000 distinct CDR3 sequences, 7.5% to 9% of which are singletons. Of the sample, around 3% is held by the ten largest clones.

The sequence is built from TRBV28 and TRBJ2-3; TRBD2 fits 7 bases in the junction. The specimen sequenced was peripheral blood. This receptor was obtained from an adult who had HIV and had not received antiretroviral therapy, or was an uninfected healthy control (not recorded which). The CDR3 protein sequence reads: CASTASGITDTQYF. The DNA reads as follows: TGTGCCAGCACCGCTAGCGGTATCACAGATACGCAGTATTTT.